Following are 14 T cell receptor beta chains from one sample sequenced in a study of neurological immune-mediated disorders. MiXCR, run by TCRdb on the 5' RACE reads, gives a single entry per CDR3 protein. The table lists over 35,000 distinct CDR3 sequences, 3.5% to 4% of them singletons, with 2% to 2.5% in the top ten. What was sequenced was PBMCs. These receptors all stem from a man aged 25 to 40 with multiple sclerosis.

The chain uses TRBV12-5 and TRBJ2-7; D is perhaps TRBD1 (6 bases). The CDR3 spans 13 residues. V lost 6 bases and J 6 bases, leaving 15 bases between the germline ends. Germline CDR1 reads LGHNT; CDR2 reads FRNRAP. The CDR3 DNA sequence: TGTGCTAGTGGCCTATCCGGGACAAGCGAGCAGTACTTC. Protein: CASGLSGTSEQYF.

The table lists this clonotype with many counts. CDR3 loop: CASSLSGQVLEQYF. The CDR3 bases are TGCGCCAGCAGCTTGTCTGGACAGGTTCTCGAGCAGTACTTC. The genes are TRBV5-1 and TRBJ2-7, with 7 bases aligning to TRBD1. J lost 6 bases, V lost 1 base, and 7 bases had no gene match. CDR1 and CDR2 from the germline V gene are SGHRS and YFSETQ. There are 14 residues in the CDR3.

For this clonotype: Here the CDR3 omits its conserved ending phenylalanine or tryptophan, so a read error is the likely source. The chain employs TRBV3-1 and TRBJ2-1; D is unresolved. This CDR3 comprises 15 residues. The germline V gene encodes CDR1 LGHDT and CDR2 YNNKEL (reference sequence). Trimming shortened V by 6 bases and J by 0 bases, and 12 bases separated the two germline ends. CDR3 sequence (DNA): TGTGCCAGCAGATACAGCGTGAGCTCCTACAATGAGCAGTTCTAC. It is translated as CASRYSVSSYNEQFY.

This clonotype was seen many times. The genes are TRBV7-9 and TRBJ1-1; tentatively, D is TRBD1 (5 bases). Germline loops: CDR1 SEHNR, CDR2 FQNEAQ (reference sequence). The V and J ends lost 2 bases and 4 bases respectively, with 11 bases between them. The CDR3 sequence is 14 residues long. The CDR3 here is CASSLIQGPTEAFF. The CDR3 DNA sequence: TGTGCCAGCAGCTTAATTCAGGGACCCACTGAAGCTTTCTTT.

This clonotype showed up many times. V usage is TRBV7-8 and J usage is TRBJ2-1; D ambiguous. The CDR3 is 17 residues long. The V and J ends lost 4 bases and 0 bases respectively, with 16 bases between them. The germline CDR1 and CDR2 sequences are SGHVS and FQNEAQ. The CDR3 protein is CASSSSRWVSSYNEQFF. The CDR3 nucleotides are TGTGCCAGCAGCTCCTCAAGGTGGGTTAGCTCCTACAATGAGCAGTTCTTC. Full variable domain (missing parts from reference TRBV7-8 and TRBJ2-1): GAGVSQSPRYKVAKRGQDVALRCDPISGHVSLFWYQQALGQGPEFLTYFQNEAQLDKSGLPSDRFFAERPEGSVSTLKIQRTQQEDSAVYLCASSSSRWVSSYNEQFFGPGTRLTVL.

The sample holds a few counts of this clonotype. The chain links TRBV10-2 to TRBJ1-2; 9 nucleotides align to TRBD1. V was pared by 0 bases and J by 4 bases, with 6 bases of the junction left unmatched. Germline V gene sequence: CDR1 WSHSY, CDR2 SAAADI. The CDR3 runs to 16 residues. CDR3 bases: TGCGCCAGCAGTGAGTCGAGGGGACAGGGTCCCTATGGCTACACCTTC. Translating it yields CASSESRGQGPYGYTF.

This clonotype showed up many times. J is TRBJ2-1 and V is TRBV3-1, with 9 bases matching TRBD2. V was clipped by 2 bases and J by 4 bases; unmatched bases: 6. The CDR3 has 16 amino acids. Germline CDR1 reads LGHDT; CDR2 reads YNNKEL (reference sequence). The CDR3 nucleotides read TGTGCCAGCAGCCAATGGCGCGGGGGGGAATACAATGAGCAGTTCTTC. Translated: CASSQWRGGEYNEQFF.

This chain joins TRBV7-6 and TRBJ2-7; D is possibly TRBD1 (6 bases). Germline lookup yields CDR1 SGHVS and CDR2 FNYEAQ. This CDR3 is 12 amino acids long. Trimming removed 5 bases from V and 4 bases from J, with 9 bases in between. The CDR3: CASSPGEYEQYF. For the CDR3, the DNA is TGTGCCAGCAGCCCAGGGGAGTACGAGCAGTACTTC.

A few counts support this clonotype. The rearrangement links TRBV21-1 to TRBJ2-7; the DNA was not used to check the table's D call, TRBD2. TRBV21-1 is a listed pseudogene. The CDR3 contains 15 residues. The CDR3: CASSLFPPLSYEQYF. DNA for the CDR3: TGTGCCAGCAGCCTATTTCCTCCCCTCTCCTACGAGCAGTACTTC.

This clonotype was found many times. This chain uses TRBV29-1 with TRBJ1-2; tentative D call: TRBD1 (6 bases). Germline CDR1 SQVTM, CDR2 ANQGSEA. The CDR3 is made up of 13 amino acids. V was cut by 6 bases and J by 4 bases, with 15 bases left in between. The CDR3 reads CSVAGQNFYGYTF. The CDR3, as DNA: TGCAGCGTAGCGGGACAAAACTTCTATGGCTACACCTTC.

The table lists this clonotype with a few counts. The chain links TRBV10-3 to TRBJ1-5; 9 bases align to TRBD1. Looked up from germline, CDR1 is ENHRY and CDR2 is SYGVKD. This CDR3 has 16 residues. V shed 0 bases, J shed 6 bases, and the junction held 6 bases outside the gene matches. DNA of the CDR3: TGTGCCATCAGTGAGTCGGTGAACAGGGGGCGTCAGCCCCAGCATTTT. Protein: CAISESVNRGRQPQHF.

The sample holds many counts of this clonotype. The chain couples TRBV7-8 to TRBJ2-1; 11 bases match TRBD2. This CDR3 spans 15 amino acids. CDR1 is SGHVS and CDR2 is FQNEAQ in the germline V gene. V lost 6 bases and J lost 5; bases outside the gene matches: 6. The CDR3 here is CASRRGTSGHNEQFF. CDR3 coding DNA: TGTGCCAGCAGGAGGGGGACTAGCGGACACAATGAGCAGTTCTTC.

This clonotype was recorded at least ten times. The V call is TRBV28, the J call TRBJ2-5, with a tentative D call TRBD2 (7 bases). Germline V CDR1 and CDR2: MDHEN, SYDVKM. The CDR3 is 17 amino acids. The V end was cut by 1 base, the J end by 0 bases, with 15 bases between. CDR3 residues: CASSLYEWEGDQETQYF. DNA for the CDR3: TGTGCCAGCAGTTTATATGAATGGGAGGGGGACCAAGAGACCCAGTACTTC.

This clonotype was detected a few times. One junction end disagrees with the germline gene, perhaps due to a read error. This chain joins TRBV5-6 and TRBJ1-5, with D possibly matching TRBD1 (5 bases). Germline CDR1 SGHDT, CDR2 YYEEEE. This CDR3 spans 15 amino acids. CDR3: CASSPSGRGGQPQNF. In DNA, the CDR3 is TGTGCCAGCAGCCCCTCGGGGAGGGGCGGGCAGCCCCAGAATTTT.